What follows is one T cell receptor beta chain and its context. Its antigen remains unidentified. These data are taken from a study of OX40 agonist ivuxolimab in advanced cancers. Study overall: The patients got ivuxolimab, which is an agonistic anti-OX40 (CD134) antibody. General study findings and limits: Expanded clones belonging to CD8+ T cells outnumbered, on average, those of CD4+. Among expanded peripheral T cells, antigen specificity went undetermined.

With autoimmune disease history or systemic immunosuppression, patients were excluded. The repertoire was sequenced with immunoSEQ multiplex PCR; TCRdb's copy has only in-frame clones and lacks some. The data hold some 50,000 clones, with 82% observed a single time. The V gene lost 6 bases and the J gene lost 0 bases, with 11 bases spanning the gap. Germline lookup yields CDR1 ENHRY and CDR2 SYGVKD. This CDR3 is 14 amino acids long. The TCR originated in an adult with an advanced solid tumor such as melanoma, head and neck, liver or kidney cancer. This material consisted of CD4+ or CD8+ T cells sorted from blood, taken in a trial of the OX40 agonist ivuxolimab. J is TRBJ1-1 and V is TRBV10-3; no clear D gene. The CDR3 coding sequence is TGTGCCATCAGCCGTGGGCAGATGAACACTGAAGCTTTCTTT. This translates into CAISRGQMNTEAFF.